This T cell receptor (beta chain) derives from a study of cytotoxic CD8 clonotypes in ibrutinib-treated CLL. Data came from immunoSEQ multiplex PCR; TCRdb stores just in-frame clones and leaves some out. This table holds roughly 50,000 clones, roughly three fifths found once. The source of this sequence is a human donor with chronic lymphocytic leukemia. Sequenced here: PBMCs, sampled after 24 months of ibrutinib treatment.

CDR3 loop: CASSLGLGATDTQYF. CDR3 sequence (DNA): TGTGCCAGCAGCTTAGGTCTGGGGGCAACAGATACGCAGTATTTT. The chain joins TRBV11-3 to TRBJ2-3; D is perhaps TRBD1 (6 bases). Germline CDR1 reads SGHNT; CDR2 reads YENEEA. CDR3 length equals 15 residues. Trimming removed 1 base at V and 3 bases at J, with 11 bases between.